This T cell receptor (beta chain) stems from a study of blood T cells in healthy people across ages (dated by TCRdb to the mid-2010s). A note on the overall study: In model experiments, template switching captured about one uniquely barcoded TCR beta cDNA molecule for every two T cells. To avoid experimental bias, donors of different ages were randomly spread across the sequencing lanes. The study measured age-related changes in TCR beta repertoire diversity using deep sequencing normalized with unique cDNA molecular identifiers. The study analyzed two additional independent replicas of 1 million unique cDNA reads from the same blood draw for two donors, one aged 18 to 30 and one aged 80 or older. The donors were split into four age groups: young (average around 15 years), middle-aged (over 35), aged (more than 55) and long-lived (approximately 89).

A remark on this clonotype: The antigen it recognizes is unknown. Base quality data are lacking; no much larger clone is found one base away.

The CDR3 holds 15 amino acids from the cysteine to the phenylalanine. Just the 45-base CDR3 DNA is kept, in frame starting at base 1. The V end loses 0 bases and the J end loses 5 bases, and a stretch of 11 bases separates them. Sequences MGHRA (CDR1) and YSYEKL (CDR2) are obtained from the germline V gene. The library came from 5' RACE. The run used an Illumina HiSeq 2500. A second PCR of about 7 to 12 cycles was run with a J-beta primer mix and a sample-barcoded 5' primer. Each TCR beta cDNA molecule received a unique molecular identifier from a template-switch 5' adaptor carrying 12 random nucleotides. At least 3 million CDR3-containing paired-end reads were obtained from each sample. All of the RNA was converted into first-strand cDNA using the Mint cDNA synthesis kit, with a TRBC-specific oligonucleotide serving as the primer. All cDNA was treated with uracil-DNA glycosylase and then went through a first 18-cycle PCR with the universal primers M1SS and BC2_uni_R. The study's processing was this. Each sample was normalized by randomly selecting 1 million high-quality reads, each carrying a distinct molecular identifier. Reads with shared molecular identifiers were discarded instead of being binned into consensus sequences. MiTCR, set to a Q25 quality threshold and the strictest error-elimination algorithm, was used for CDR3 identification, clonotype clustering and error correction. A nonparametric unseen species model with Euler transformation was used to estimate lower-bound total TCR beta diversity. The public sequencing data were trimmed at Q25 with fastp and processed into clonotypes with MiXCR by TCRdb, which kept only in-frame beta chains. Each entry is one CDR3 protein sequence, shown with its most common DNA and genes. The V and J calls and clone size are TCRdb's, not the authors'. Counted in this sample were about 1.1 million distinct CDR3 sequences; roughly two fifths of them appeared once. The ten largest make up 13% of the sample.

The paper's findings and limits, for the study overall: Conclusive comparison of naive and antigen-experienced compartments was prevented by the profiling of bulk unsorted PBMCs. There was a strong correlation between observed TCR beta diversity and the percentage of naive T cells measured by flow cytometry. As age increased, observed TCR beta diversity per million T cells dropped in a roughly linear way, and a significant reduction was already evident by age 40. Compared with the aged group, more naive CD4+ T cells, fewer expanded clones and increased TCR diversity were shown by the long-lived group, suggesting age selection. The CMV infection status of donors was not known, potentially confounding age-related changes in expanded clonotypes. Estimates of total diversity from one million sequenced T cells were regarded as lower bounds and underestimates.

The donors were roughly 40 Caucasian individuals from Russia, aged 6 to 90 years, who were systemically healthy. Each donor gave around 9.5 milliliters of peripheral blood, collected into EDTA-treated Vacutainer tubes. Ficoll-Paque density-gradient centrifugation was used to isolate PBMCs, with at least 7 million per sample. Trizol reagent was used to extract total RNA from PBMCs, with at least 5.5 micrograms per sample. The percentages of naive CD45RAhigh/CD27high T cells were determined by flow cytometry on a PBMC aliquot from every donor. Here the chain combines TRBV4-1 and TRBJ1-3; no D segment can be confidently identified. The sample taken for sequencing was blood. This TCR derives from a man aged 18 to 29 in good health. This receptor has the CDR3 CASSQEESVRNTIYF. The sequenced DNA: TGCGCCAGCAGCCAAGAAGAATCAGTTCGAAACACCATATATTTT.